This TCR beta chain was recovered during a study of cytomegalovirus exposure and HLA in healthy donors. Whereas donors were nominally healthy upon sampling, unrecorded immune exposures were probable. Germline values: CDR1 LNHNV, CDR2 YYDKDF (reference sequence). The V segment lost 3 bases and the J segment 6 bases; nucleotides outside the gene matches: 11. The CDR3 runs to 16 residues. The PCR made use of 60 Vbeta and 13 Jbeta primers. Some clones are missing from TCRdb's copy, which holds only in-frame ones; the method was immunoSEQ multiplex PCR. This repertoire shows just over 200,000 clones, roughly 84% found once; its top ten account for 1.5% to 2%. Regarding this clone: Its antigen is not identified.

Study observations and caveats: Earlier analysis yielded a pattern in which most TCR beta V segments were productive about 90% or about 30% of the time.

The sample consisted of PBMCs. The source of this sequence is a man aged 50-59 years in good health and CMV-seronegative. V usage is TRBV15 and J usage is TRBJ2-3; TRBD2 agrees at 8 bases. The CDR3 is CATSRPEREMPDTQYF. Here the CDR3 DNA reads TGTGCCACCAGCAGGCCTGAGCGGGAGATGCCGGATACGCAGTATTTT.